This is a list of T cell receptor beta chains from one sample in a study of cytomegalovirus exposure and HLA in healthy donors. Data came from immunoSEQ multiplex PCR; TCRdb stores just in-frame clones and leaves some out. The sample includes some 150,000 clones, less than 85% of them seen just once. The specimen was PBMCs. The receptors were gathered from a woman between 45 and 60 years old in good health and CMV-seropositive. The CDR3 runs from the conserved cysteine through the conserved F or W. The D gene is left open where the match is weak. A clone size is listed for some rows: how often the clone was seen (once, few, many), or a class if it is expanded.

TRBD2	TRBV5-1	NA	TRBJ2-3	TGCGCCAGCACCCTCTTAGCGGGGAAGACAGATACGCAGTATTTT	CASTLLAGKTDTQYF
NA	TRBV7-2	NA	TRBJ1-5	TGTGCCAGCAGCTTAGAAGTAGGGAGGGTGCATCAGCCCCAGCATTTT	CASSLEVGRVHQPQHF
TRBD1	TRBV19	NA	TRBJ2-7	TGTGCCAGTAGTTCCGGGACAGGGGGTCTCTACGAGCAGTACTTC	CASSSGTGGLYEQYF
NA	TRBV9	NA	TRBJ1-2	TGTGCCAGCAGCTTTACAGATTCATCAAATGGCTACACCTTC	CASSFTDSSNGYTF
TRBD1	TRBV6-1	few	TRBJ2-3	TGTGCCAGCAGTGAAGAGGGGGCTAGCACAGATACGCAGTATTTT	CASSEEGASTDTQYF
TRBD1	TRBV11-2	NA	TRBJ1-3	TGTGCCAGCAGCTTCGACGACAGGGGGGAAAACACCATATATTTT	CASSFDDRGENTIYF
TRBD1	TRBV2	NA	TRBJ1-1	TGTGCCAGCACGACGGGACAGCCGAACACTGAAGCTTTCTTT	CASTTGQPNTEAFF
NA	TRBV29-1	NA	TRBJ2-5	TGCAGCGTTGACTCTGTCAGCCAAGAGACCCAGTACTTC	CSVDSVSQETQYF
TRBD1	TRBV30	few	TRBJ1-2	TGTGCCTGGCAACAACCGGGACAGGGGAACTATGGCTACACCTTC	CAWQQPGQGNYGYTF
NA	TRBV7-2	NA	TRBJ1-4	TGTGCCAGCAGCTTAAACAGAGAAGAAAAACTGTTTTTT	CASSLNREEKLFF
NA	TRBV6-5	NA	TRBJ2-3	TGTGCCAGCAGTTACTCCATTAGCACAGATACGCAGTATTTT	CASSYSISTDTQYF
TRBD1	TRBV7-9	NA	TRBJ2-7	TGTGCCAGCAGCTTAGGACCGCAGGGGGCGTCTAAGGAGCAGTACTTC	CASSLGPQGASKEQYF
NA	TRBV2	NA	TRBJ1-1	TGTGCCAGCAGCCCCTCTCGGGTTGGTACTGAAGCTTTCTTT	CASSPSRVGTEAFF
NA	TRBV6-4	once	TRBJ1-5	TGTGCCAGCAGTGAACGGGTCGGGGGGCAGCCCCAGCATTTT	CASSERVGGQPQHF
NA	TRBV27	once	TRBJ2-3	TGTGCCAGCAGCCGCGGGACAGCATTTCAGTATTTT	CASSRGTAFQYF
NA	TRBV10-3	NA	TRBJ2-7	TGTGCCATCAGTGAGTCTCGGGGGTCGAGCGGGCAGTACTTC	CAISESRGSSGQYF
TRBD2	TRBV9	NA	TRBJ2-2	TGTGCCAGCAGCTCTAGCGGGGGGGCCAGCGGGGAGCTGTTTTTT	CASSSSGGASGELFF
TRBD1	TRBV7-8	NA	TRBJ2-7	TGTGCCAGCAGCTTACCAAAACAGGGGGTCAGGTACGAGCAGTACTTC	CASSLPKQGVRYEQYF
NA	TRBV6-6	NA	TRBJ1-2	TGTGCCAGCAGTTACTCCCTCTCGACAGGCCGAGGTGGCTACACCTTC	CASSYSLSTGRGGYTF
NA	TRBV18	NA	TRBJ2-3	TGTGCCAGCTCACCGTGGACTGGGAGCGCAGATACGCAGTATTTT	CASSPWTGSADTQYF
TRBD2	TRBV5-1	once	TRBJ2-3	TGCGCCAGCAGCTCTGGACTAGTCCCTGAGACAGATACGCAGTATTTT	CASSSGLVPETDTQYF
TRBD1	TRBV9	NA	TRBJ2-3	TGTGCCAGCAGCGTAGAAGGGACAGGGAGCACAGATACGCAGTATTTT	CASSVEGTGSTDTQYF
TRBD1	TRBV10-1	NA	TRBJ2-2	TGCGCCAGCAGTAAGGGGACAGGGCTAACCGGGGAGCTGTTTTTT	CASSKGTGLTGELFF
TRBD1	TRBV29-1	NA	TRBJ1-4	TGCAGTGGAGTCGTCCGGGACAGCCACCATGAAAAACTGTTTTTT	CSGVVRDSHHEKLFF
NA	TRBV5-8	NA	TRBJ1-1	TGTGCCAGCAGTGGGTCGGGTCAAAACACTGAAGCTTTCTTT	CASSGSGQNTEAFF
NA	TRBV7-9	NA	TRBJ1-4	TGTGCCAGCAGCTTTGACGCGGCAACTAATGAAAAACTGTTTTTT	CASSFDAATNEKLFF
TRBD2	TRBV2	NA	TRBJ2-3	TGTGCCAGCAGAGTCGGACTAGCGGGGTTCACAGATACGCAGTATTTT	CASRVGLAGFTDTQYF
NA	TRBV4-3	few	TRBJ1-3	TGCGCCAGCAGCCAAGATTACGGGGGAAAGGGAAACACCATATATTTT	CASSQDYGGKGNTIYF
TRBD1	TRBV6-6	NA	TRBJ2-7	TGTGCCAGCAGACCGGGACAGGGGGTTACCTACGAGCAGTACTTC	CASRPGQGVTYEQYF
NA	TRBV9	NA	TRBJ1-2	TGTGCCAGCAGCGCAGGGGTTTGGGGCTACACCTTC	CASSAGVWGYTF
TRBD2	TRBV6-5	NA	TRBJ2-3	TGTGCCAGCAGTTACGTTAGCGGGGGGCTTCTAGATACGCAGTATTTT	CASSYVSGGLLDTQYF
TRBD2	TRBV7-2	NA	TRBJ2-5	TGTGCCAGCAGACGTGGCGGGAGCGAGACCCAGTACTTC	CASRRGGSETQYF
TRBD1	TRBV27	NA	TRBJ1-1	TGTGCCAGCAGGACAACAGGGGTAGCGCGGAACACTGAAGCTTTCTTT	CASRTTGVARNTEAFF
TRBD2	TRBV5-1	NA	TRBJ2-7	TGCGCCAGCAGCTGGAGCGGGGGGGCCGTTTCTTACGAGCAGTACTTC	CASSWSGGAVSYEQYF
NA	TRBV21-1	NA	TRBJ2-3	TGTGCCAGCAGCCAGGGGCTGGCAGATACGCAGTATTTT	CASSQGLADTQYF
NA	TRBV7-2	NA	TRBJ1-1	TGTGCCAGCAGCTTGGGGGGTGACACTGAAGCTTTCTTT	CASSLGGDTEAFF
TRBD2	TRBV6-1	NA	TRBJ2-7	TGTGCCAGCACTCTAGCGGGGGCCAACTACGAGCAGTACTTC	CASTLAGANYEQYF
TRBD1	TRBV15	few	TRBJ2-1	TGTGCCACCAGCAGTCGACAGGGCGAGCAGTTCTTC	CATSSRQGEQFF
NA	TRBV4-3	NA	TRBJ2-1	TGCGCCAGCAGCCAAGAACTAGAGGGTTCCTCCTACAATGAGCAGTTCTTC	CASSQELEGSSYNEQFF
NA	TRBV9	few	TRBJ1-4	TGTGCCAGCAGCCGGGAACTGTTTTTT	CASSRELFF
TRBD1	TRBV18	NA	TRBJ1-2	TGTGCCAGCTCACCCCAAGGACAGGGGTATGGCTACACCTTC	CASSPQGQGYGYTF
NA	TRBV18	once	TRBJ1-1	TGTGCCAGCTCACCTCTGAAGGACACGGTGAAGTCGGCTTTCTTT	CASSPLKDTVKSAFF
NA	TRBV7-2	once	TRBJ1-1	TGTGCCAGCAGCTTATCCGCCCAGGCCACTGAAGCTTTCTTT	CASSLSAQATEAFF
TRBD1	TRBV5-6	NA	TRBJ2-1	TGTGCCAGCAGCGAGGACAGGGGCGATGAGCAGTTCTTC	CASSEDRGDEQFF
TRBD1	TRBV9	NA	TRBJ1-2	TGTGCCAGCAGCGCTGGACCAAGGACAGGGGCGTTTAACTATGGCTACACCTTC	CASSAGPRTGAFNYGYTF
NA	TRBV5-4	NA	TRBJ1-2	TGTGCCAGCAGCTTGAAAACAGGGATAGAATGGTACACCTTC	CASSLKTGIEWYTF
NA	TRBV14	NA	TRBJ2-6	TGTGCCAGCAGCCAAGACACTGGGGCCAACGTCCTGACTTTC	CASSQDTGANVLTF
TRBD2	TRBV4-1	NA	TRBJ2-1	TGCGCCAGCAGCCAACCGGGACTAGCGGGGGGTCTCTCCTACAATGAGCAGTTCTTC	CASSQPGLAGGLSYNEQFF
NA	TRBV13	NA	TRBJ1-1	TGTGCCAGCAGCCACGGGAGCACTGAAGCTTTCTTT	CASSHGSTEAFF